This T cell receptor beta chain was retrieved from a study of cytomegalovirus exposure and HLA in healthy donors. The overall study: The roughly 120 validation repertoires matched the roughly 700 first-cohort repertoires in platform, a later analysis reported.

Concerning this clone: Its antigen remains unknown.

The CDR3 is made up of 13 amino acids. The ends were cut back, 1 base at V and 4 bases at J, with 4 bases in the middle. The germline V gene has CDR1 KGHSH and CDR2 LQKENI. The protocol was immunoSEQ multiplex PCR, while the TCRdb copy is restricted to in-frame clones and leaves out a portion. The sample shows some 170,000 clones, around 86% of them seen only once. General study results and limits: Across donors, most TCRs were seen rarely, yet some public ones were widespread.

V gene TRBV18 combines with J gene TRBJ2-2; D not certain. The source of this sequence is a man aged 30 to 39 in good health and CMV-seropositive. Sequencing input: PBMCs. CDR3 nucleotide sequence: TGTGCCAGCTCACCACGGGGCACCGGGGAGCTGTTTTTT. It codes for CASSPRGTGELFF.